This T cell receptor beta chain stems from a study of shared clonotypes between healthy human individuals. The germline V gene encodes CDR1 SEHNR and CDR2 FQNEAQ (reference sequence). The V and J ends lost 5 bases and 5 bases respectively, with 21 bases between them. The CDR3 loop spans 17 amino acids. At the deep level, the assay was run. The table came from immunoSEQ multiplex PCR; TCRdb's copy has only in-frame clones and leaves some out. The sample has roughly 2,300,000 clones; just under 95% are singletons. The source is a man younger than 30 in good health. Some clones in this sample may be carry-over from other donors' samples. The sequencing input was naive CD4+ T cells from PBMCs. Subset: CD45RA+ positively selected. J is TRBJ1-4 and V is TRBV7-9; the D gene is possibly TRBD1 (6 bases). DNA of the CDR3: TGTGCCAGCAGCCCTTTAAGGGGGGGACCTCGAAATGAAAAACTGTTTTTT. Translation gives CASSPLRGGPRNEKLFF.